Presented here are 22 T cell receptor beta chains from one specimen sequenced in a study of T cells after yellow fever vaccination. TCRdb reprocessed the 5' RACE reads with MiXCR, giving one entry per CDR3 protein. Of just under 600,000 distinct CDR3 sequences listed, about 13% are singletons. Specimen: PBMCs, collected on the day of the yellow fever booster vaccination. The source is a man aged 30 to 39 who received the YFV17D yellow fever vaccine.

V usage is TRBV9 and J usage is TRBJ2-3; D unclear. The CDR3 covers 14 residues. The germline V gene encodes CDR1 SGDLS and CDR2 YYNGEE. With 0 bases removed from V and 0 bases from J, the gap between germline ends came to 5 bases. In nucleotides, the CDR3 is TGTGCCAGCAGCGTAGCACGGAGCACAGATACGCAGTATTTT. Its protein is CASSVARSTDTQYF. Combining the CDR3 with reference TRBV9 and TRBJ2-3 gives the whole variable domain DSGVTQTPKHLITATGQRVTLRCSPRSGDLSVYWYQQSLDQGLQFLIQYYNGEERAKGNILERFSAQQFPDLHSELNLSSLELGDSALYFCASSVARSTDTQYFGPGTRLTVL.

This chain uses TRBV20-1 with TRBJ2-7; 16 bases are a match to TRBD2. The V gene end was trimmed by 3 bases and the J gene end by 0 bases; junction bases not matched to a gene: 2. CDR1 is DFQATT and CDR2 is SNEGSKA in the germline V gene (reference sequence). The CDR3 has 16 amino acids. CDR3 in amino acids: CSARGTSGRASYEQYF. Written as DNA, the CDR3 is TGCAGTGCTAGGGGGACTAGCGGGAGGGCCTCCTACGAGCAGTACTTC.

This clonotype came up many times. The rearrangement uses TRBV10-2 and TRBJ2-1; tentative D call: TRBD2 (6 bases). The V gene's germline CDR1 is WSHSY and CDR2 SAAADI. V shed 3 bases and J shed 1 base, with 13 bases lying between them. The CDR3 extends over 16 amino acids. The CDR3, as DNA: TGCGCCAGCAGTGAACCCAGGGCGGGATCCTACAATGAGCAGTTCTTC. It specifies CASSEPRAGSYNEQFF.

This clonotype showed up just a few times. The genes are TRBV24-1 and TRBJ2-1, with 7 nucleotides matching TRBD2. Germline V CDR1 and CDR2: KGHDR, SFDVKD. This CDR3 is built from 15 residues. The ends lost 1 base at V and 3 bases at J; junction bases unmatched: 2. The CDR3 DNA is TGTGCCACCAGTGATTTTCTAGCGGACTACAATGAGCAGTTCTTC. Translated: CATSDFLADYNEQFF.

This clonotype has just a few counts. The gene calls are TRBV4-3 and TRBJ2-2, with D possibly being TRBD2 (5 bases). The V end lost 1 base, the J end lost 3 bases, and 12 bases lay between the germline ends. Germline V lookup: CDR1 LGHNA, CDR2 YSLEER. This CDR3 has 16 residues. CDR3 sequence (DNA): TGCGCCAGCAGCCAAGTTGGCCTAGCTGACACCGGGGAGCTGTTTTTT. Protein sequence: CASSQVGLADTGELFF.

The chain employs TRBV19 and TRBJ2-1; 8 positions match TRBD2. The CDR3 is 13 residues long. The junction had 7 bases not matched to a gene; V was cut back by 6 bases and J by 9 bases. In germline, CDR1 is LNHDA, CDR2 SQIVND (reference sequence). The CDR3 nucleotides are TGTGCCAGTAGCGGAGCGGGAGATGGTGAGCAGTTCTTC. This sequence encodes CASSGAGDGEQFF.

This chain links TRBV3-1 with TRBJ2-5; D perhaps matches TRBD1 (6 bases). Trimming stripped 5 bases from V and 4 bases from J, with 17 bases between. This CDR3 has 15 residues. The V gene's germline CDR1 is LGHDT and CDR2 YNNKEL (reference sequence). The DNA for the CDR3 is TGTGCCAGCAGCAGCGGCAGGGGTGGAGGAGAGACCCAGTACTTC. Amino acids: CASSSGRGGGETQYF.

This clonotype has more than one count but fewer than ten. V usage is TRBV4-2 and J usage is TRBJ2-2; no firm D call. The ends were cut back, 2 bases at V and 7 bases at J, with 14 bases in the middle. Germline assignment: CDR1 LGHNA and CDR2 YNFKEQ. The CDR3 is 15 residues long. CDR3 DNA sequence: TGTGCCAGCAGCCAAATTTTCCGCGAAGGCGGGGAGCTGTTTTTT. It is translated as CASSQIFREGGELFF.

The chain is built from TRBV15 and TRBJ2-1, with TRBD2 matching over 13 bases. This CDR3 comprises 19 residues. Germline V gives CDR1 LNHNV, CDR2 YYDKDF (reference sequence). V trimming: 0 bases; J trimming: 5 bases; junction bases outside the gene matches: 10. The CDR3 bases are TGTGCCACCAGCAGAGATCGGACTAGCGGGAGTCCTTCGAACAATGAGCAGTTCTTC. This translates into CATSRDRTSGSPSNNEQFF.

This clonotype occurred a few times. This chain uses TRBV20-1 with TRBJ1-1; TRBD1 matches 7 bases. Germline V gene sequence: CDR1 DFQATT, CDR2 SNEGSKA (reference sequence). Trimming at V came to 3 bases and at J to 1 base, leaving 5 bases not matched to a gene. The CDR3 is 14 amino acids. Written as DNA, the CDR3 is TGCAGTGCTAGCGCAGGGGGTAAGAACACTGAAGCTTTCTTT. Amino acids: CSASAGGKNTEAFF.

CDR3 loop: CASSPEALQNTGELFF. The CDR3 DNA sequence: TGTGCCAGCAGCCCGGAGGCTCTCCAGAACACCGGGGAGCTGTTTTTT. The chain employs TRBV9 and TRBJ2-2; D might be TRBD2 (5 bases). The V end was cut by 4 bases, the J end by 1 base, with 14 bases between. The CDR3 sequence is 16 residues long. CDR1 and CDR2 from the germline V gene are SGDLS and YYNGEE.

V gene TRBV6-2 or TRBV6-3 combines with J gene TRBJ2-1; 8 bases are shared with TRBD2. The CDR3 runs to 16 residues. Germline V lookup: CDR1 MNHEY, CDR2 SVGEGT. V shed 9 bases, J shed 6 bases, and the junction held 16 bases outside the gene matches. CDR3 sequence reads: CARLARGRKKLNEQFF. The CDR3 nucleotides are TGTGCCAGATTAGCCCGCGGGAGGAAAAAACTCAATGAGCAGTTCTTC.

This clonotype was detected a few times. The chain has TRBV14 and TRBJ2-1; 8 nucleotides align to TRBD2. The CDR3 has 17 residues. CDR1 and CDR2 from the germline V gene are SGHDN and FVKESK. The ends lost 1 base at V and 6 bases at J; junction bases unmatched: 11. CDR3 sequence: CASSQGLLGGRINEQFF. CDR3 DNA sequence: TGTGCCAGCAGCCAAGGCCTCCTGGGCGGGAGGATCAATGAGCAGTTCTTC.

This clonotype was observed a handful of times. The V and J genes are TRBV5-1 and TRBJ2-1; 7 bases line up with TRBD2. The CDR3 has 13 residues. Germline V gives CDR1 SGHRS, CDR2 YFSETQ. The ends lost 7 bases at V and 8 bases at J; junction bases unmatched: 9. CDR3 DNA sequence: TGCGCCAGCTCGGGGGAGGGCAGTCATGAGCAGTTCTTC. Translated, it gives CASSGEGSHEQFF. Full variable domain (remainder filled in from reference TRBV5-1 and TRBJ2-1): KAGVTQTPRYLIKTRGQQVTLSCSPISGHRSVSWYQQTPGQGLQFLFEYFSETQRNKGNFPGRFSGRQFSNSRSEMNVSTLELGDSALYLCASSGEGSHEQFFGPGTRLTVL.

This clonotype was picked up a small number of times. The chain joins TRBV7-9 to TRBJ1-1; unclear D gene. Per germline, CDR1 SEHNR and CDR2 FQNEAQ (reference sequence). Trimming removed 7 bases from V and 5 bases from J, with 11 bases in between. The CDR3 runs to 12 residues. The DNA of the CDR3 is TGTGCCAGCAACCAGATCGGTACTGAAGCTTTCTTT. As protein: CASNQIGTEAFF.

V usage is TRBV20-1 and J usage is TRBJ2-1; 9 bases match TRBD2. The CDR3 runs 13 residues. The germline CDR1 and CDR2 sequences are DFQATT and SNEGSKA (reference sequence). The trim removed 2 bases at V and 12 bases at J, leaving 8 bases unmatched. In nucleotides, the CDR3 is TGCAGTGCTAGACTAGCGGGACCAAACGTGCAGTTCTTC. It codes for CSARLAGPNVQFF.

This clonotype was recorded a few times. The chain is built from TRBV6-1 and TRBJ2-4; possible D gene TRBD1, 6 bases. V was shortened by 8 bases and J by 3 bases, with 17 bases between the two germline ends. The CDR3 runs 15 residues. Germline CDR1 is MNHNS and CDR2 is SASEGT. CDR3 loop: CASAPGTPGKNIQYF. CDR3 bases: TGTGCCAGCGCACCCGGGACACCTGGCAAAAACATTCAGTACTTC.

There are a few counts of this clonotype. The rearrangement joins TRBV7-8 to TRBJ2-1; the D gene is possibly TRBD2 (6 bases). CDR3 length: 16 amino acids. V was clipped by 5 bases and J by 0 bases, with 14 bases between them. From germline, CDR1 is SGHVS and CDR2 FQNEAQ. In DNA form, the CDR3 reads TGTGCCAGCAGCCCCGGCGGGGTCGGCTCCTACAATGAGCAGTTCTTC. Translating gives CASSPGGVGSYNEQFF. The variable domain in full, completed from reference TRBV7-8 and TRBJ2-1, reads GAGVSQSPRYKVAKRGQDVALRCDPISGHVSLFWYQQALGQGPEFLTYFQNEAQLDKSGLPSDRFFAERPEGSVSTLKIQRTQQEDSAVYLCASSPGGVGSYNEQFFGPGTRLTVL.

This clonotype appeared many times. The genes are TRBV12-3 or TRBV12-4 and TRBJ2-7; possibly TRBD1 for D (5 bases). The CDR3 totals 13 residues. V dropped 7 bases and J dropped 3 bases, with 13 bases sitting between them. As DNA, the CDR3 is TGTGCCAGCACTTGGGGCTTAAACTACGAGCAGTACTTC. Translation: CASTWGLNYEQYF.

There are a few counts of this clonotype. An end of the junction differs from the germline gene, which may be a read error. This chain joins TRBV12-3 or TRBV12-4 and TRBJ2-7, with TRBD2 matching 10 bases. The CDR3 contains 11 residues. CDR3 loop: CASSSLAGVRF. CDR3 sequence (DNA): TGTGCCAGCAGCTCCCTAGCGGGAGTCAGATTC.

The rearrangement joins TRBV20-1 to TRBJ2-1; possible D gene TRBD2, 6 bases. Germline CDR1 reads DFQATT; CDR2 reads SNEGSKA (reference sequence). V was clipped by 5 bases and J by 2 bases, with 13 bases between them. The CDR3 contains 14 residues. The CDR3 DNA reads TGCAGTGCTCCTAGGCCGGGGGCCTACAATGAGCAGTTCTTC. Its translation: CSAPRPGAYNEQFF.

This clonotype appeared many times. CDR3 region: CASSPTGGFYEQYF. CDR3 coding DNA: TGTGCCAGCAGCCCGACAGGGGGGTTCTACGAGCAGTACTTC. The gene calls are TRBV14 and TRBJ2-7; 9 bases align to TRBD1. Germline CDR1 SGHDN, CDR2 FVKESK. The CDR3 has 14 residues. The V gene end was trimmed by 4 bases and the J gene end by 3 bases; junction bases not matched to a gene: 4.